Presented here are 31 T cell receptor beta chains from one specimen sequenced in a study of shared clonotypes between healthy human individuals. Clones were read by immunoSEQ multiplex PCR, and TCRdb kept only the in-frame ones, dropping some. The table shows some 500,000 clones, with about 74% occurring only once. Sequenced sample: PBMCs. These receptors were taken from a woman aged 40 to 50 in good health. Some clones in this sample may be carry-over from other donors' samples.

The rearrangement links TRBV5-8 to TRBJ2-4; TRBD2 is a possible D gene (5 bases). The germline V gene has CDR1 SGHTS and CDR2 YDEGEE. The V and J ends lost 4 bases and 8 bases respectively, with 25 bases between them. The CDR3 is 17 residues long. CDR3 protein: CASSPKGLNNIPYIQYF. The DNA for the CDR3 is TGTGCCAGCAGCCCCAAAGGACTTAACAATATCCCCTACATTCAGTACTTC.

This clone was recorded a few times. The CDR3 is CAWSADRHNEQFF. Here the CDR3 DNA reads TGTGCCTGGAGTGCGGACAGACACAATGAGCAGTTCTTC. The chain couples TRBV30 to TRBJ2-1, with D tentatively TRBD1 (6 bases). The CDR3 has 13 amino acids. V lost 1 base and J 5 bases, leaving 9 bases between the germline ends. Germline V gene lookup returns CDR1 GTSNPN and CDR2 SVGIG (reference sequence).

The CDR3 DNA reads TGTGCCAGTAGTCGCGACAGACTGAACACTGAAGCTTTCTTT. Protein product: CASSRDRLNTEAFF. This chain uses TRBV19 with TRBJ1-1; a weak D match, TRBD1 (5 bases). The CDR3 spans 14 residues. V was cut by 5 bases and J by 0 bases, with 10 bases left in between. CDR1 and CDR2 from the germline V gene are LNHDA and SQIVND (reference sequence).

The chain has TRBV28 and TRBJ2-1, with no clear D. This CDR3 comprises 14 residues. With 7 bases removed from V and 13 bases from J, the gap between germline ends came to 23 bases. The V gene's germline CDR1 is MDHEN and CDR2 SYDVKM. The CDR3 DNA is TGTGCCAGCAACCCCAATCCCGGCGGTGGTTTACAGTTCTTC. Translating gives CASNPNPGGGLQFF.

The chain joins TRBV28 to TRBJ2-5; TRBD2 is a possible D gene (5 bases). Germline V gene data show CDR1 as MDHEN and CDR2 as SYDVKM. V dropped 6 bases and J dropped 0 bases, with 11 bases sitting between them. CDR3 length equals 14 residues. In nucleotides, the CDR3 is TGTGCCAGCAGCCGATCGGACTACCAAGAGACCCAGTACTTC. Its protein is CASSRSDYQETQYF. Filled out from reference TRBV28 and TRBJ2-5, the complete variable domain reads DVKVTQSSRYLVKRTGEKVFLECVQDMDHENMFWYRQDPGLGLRLIYFSYDVKMKEKGDIPEGYSVSREKKERFSLILESASTNQTSMYLCASSRSDYQETQYFGPGTRLLVL.

This clone was recorded a few times. A read error is likely here: a far larger clone is one base away. The chain employs TRBV28 and TRBJ1-5, with D possibly being TRBD1 (5 bases). The length of the CDR3 is 14 residues. Germline CDR1 and CDR2: MDHEN and SYDVKM. Trimming cost V 6 bases and J 11 bases, with 20 bases left between them. CDR3 region: CASSKDGSGQSQHF. The CDR3 DNA reads TGTGCCAGCAGCAAGGACGGGTCAGGGCAGTCCCAGCATTTT.

This clone has a handful of counts. V usage is TRBV7-2 and J usage is TRBJ2-7, with D possibly TRBD1 on 5 matching bases. The germline CDR1 and CDR2 sequences are SGHTA and FQGNSA. V lost 5 bases to trimming and J lost 3 bases, with 17 bases between them. The CDR3 spans 15 residues. CDR3 protein: CASSQAPGKGYEQYF. In DNA form, the CDR3 reads TGTGCCAGCAGCCAAGCCCCAGGGAAGGGCTACGAGCAGTACTTC.

Note on this clone: A far larger clone is just one base off, so this is likely a read error. Additional DNA sequences in this sample encode the identical CDR3. The chain links TRBV5-1 to TRBJ1-2; D perhaps matches TRBD1 (5 bases). Germline CDR1 SGHRS, CDR2 YFSETQ. The CDR3 runs to 13 residues. The CDR3 DNA is TGCGCCAGCAGCTTTGCGGGGCCCGAGGGCGGCGCCTTC. Translation gives CASSFAGPEGGAF.

This chain uses TRBV25-1 with TRBJ2-1, with 9 bases that match TRBD2. The ends lost 1 base at V and 10 bases at J; junction bases unmatched: 11. Germline V lookup: CDR1 MGHDK, CDR2 SYGVNS. The CDR3 sequence is 16 residues long. CDR3 bases: TGTGCCAGCAGTGAATCCCTAGCGGGAAAAGGAATGGAGCAGTTCTTC. Translation: CASSESLAGKGMEQFF. Full variable domain (remainder filled in from reference TRBV25-1 and TRBJ2-1): EADIYQTPRYLVIGTGKKITLECSQTMGHDKMYWYQQDPGMELHLIHYSYGVNSTEKGDLSSESTVSRIRTEHFPLTLESARPSHTSQYLCASSESLAGKGMEQFFGPGTRLTVL.

This rearrangement joins TRBV10-3 to TRBJ1-1; D remains ambiguous. This CDR3 has 14 amino acids. Trimming shortened V by 3 bases and J by 3 bases, and 11 bases separated the two germline ends. The germline V gene encodes CDR1 ENHRY and CDR2 SYGVKD. CDR3: CAISERMSDTEAFF. In DNA, the CDR3 is TGTGCCATCAGTGAAAGGATGTCGGACACTGAAGCTTTCTTT.

A remark on this clone: This may be a read error: a much more frequent sequence differs by one nucleotide. The chain combines TRBV7-9 with TRBJ2-7; D is unclear. The V gene's germline CDR1 is SEHNR and CDR2 FQNEAQ (reference sequence). The CDR3 has 13 residues. Here the CDR3 reads CASSLGHNYERYF. DNA of the CDR3: TGTGCCAGCAGCTTAGGGCACAACTACGAGCGGTACTTC.

The V call is TRBV29-1, the J call TRBJ2-5, with 10 bases aligning to TRBD2. Germline loops: CDR1 SQVTM, CDR2 ANQGSEA. CDR3 length: 14 amino acids. Losses at the gene ends were 7 bases for V and 0 bases for J; bases not matched to a gene: 5. The CDR3 coding sequence is TGCAGCGCTCCGGGACTAGCGTACCAAGAGACCCAGTACTTC. It translates to CSAPGLAYQETQYF.

J is TRBJ2-2 and V is TRBV7-8, with 7 bases aligning to TRBD2. V was pared by 8 bases and J by 2 bases, with 5 bases of the junction left unmatched. The CDR3 consists of 14 residues. Per germline, CDR1 SGHVS and CDR2 FQNEAQ. The CDR3 protein is CASRGDSNTGELFF. The DNA for the CDR3 is TGTGCCAGCCGGGGGGACTCTAACACCGGGGAGCTGTTTTTT.

This chain connects TRBV6-1 to TRBJ2-7; 7 bases fit TRBD2. CDR1 is MNHNS, CDR2 SASEGT, per germline. This CDR3 contains 14 residues. V shed 6 bases and J 3 bases; nucleotides not matched to a gene: 8. The CDR3 nucleotides are TGTGCCAGCAGATCCGGGACTACAGACTACGAGCAGTACTTC. It translates to CASRSGTTDYEQYF.

The rearrangement links TRBV30 to TRBJ2-7; 16 bases align to TRBD2. The CDR3 covers 16 residues. Germline V gene sequence: CDR1 GTSNPN, CDR2 SVGIG (reference sequence). The V gene end was trimmed by 0 bases and the J gene end by 9 bases; junction bases not matched to a gene: 8. CDR3 in DNA: TGTGCCTGGAGTGTAGGCGGGACTAGCGGGAGGGCCGGGCAGTACTTC. It encodes CAWSVGGTSGRAGQYF.

The chain links TRBV9 to TRBJ1-2; D is undetermined. The V and J ends lost 4 bases and 5 bases respectively, with 18 bases between them. CDR1 and CDR2 from the germline V gene are SGDLS and YYNGEE. The CDR3 is made up of 15 amino acids. CDR3 coding DNA: TGTGCCAGCAGCCCGCATGGGGAGGGCCAATATGGCTACACCTTC. It encodes CASSPHGEGQYGYTF.

The J gene is TRBJ2-3, the V gene TRBV15; 7 bases line up with TRBD1. The CDR3 consists of 15 residues. Trimming took 0 bases from V and 2 from J; bases not matched to a gene: 2. CDR1 and CDR2 (germline): LNHNV, YYDKDF (reference sequence). The CDR3 is CATSREGQTTDTQYF. The DNA of the CDR3 is TGTGCCACCAGCAGAGAGGGACAGACCACAGATACGCAGTATTTT.

As concerns this clone: A far larger clone is one nucleotide away, so this likely arose from a read error. The chain uses TRBV20-1 and TRBJ1-1; D call uncertain. The germline gives CDR1 DFQATT, CDR2 SNEGSKA (reference sequence). This CDR3 is built from 11 residues. The CDR3 sequence is CGAKSYTEAFF. The DNA for the CDR3 is TGCGGTGCTAAGAGTTACACTGAAGCTTTCTTT.

The gene calls are TRBV5-1 and TRBJ2-1; D might be TRBD2 (6 bases). Germline CDR1 is SGHRS and CDR2 is YFSETQ. The CDR3 loop spans 15 amino acids. V lost 2 bases and J lost 0, with 9 bases in between. CDR3 in DNA: TGCGCCAGCAGCTTCGACGGGAGCTCCTACAATGAGCAGTTCTTC. The encoded protein is CASSFDGSSYNEQFF.

Regarding this clone: With only one base between it and a far larger clone, this is likely a read error. V usage is TRBV4-1 and J usage is TRBJ2-2; the match to TRBD2 covers 13 bases. Germline lookup yields CDR1 MGHRA and CDR2 YSYEKL. The CDR3 totals 17 residues. CDR3 sequence (DNA): TGCGCCAGCAGCCCCCTGACTAGCGGGAGGAACACCGGGGAGCTGCTTTTT. Translating gives CASSPLTSGRNTGELLF.

The chain has TRBV9 and TRBJ2-1, with 7 positions matching TRBD1. The V gene's germline CDR1 is SGDLS and CDR2 YYNGEE. The J segment lost 14 bases and the V segment lost 2 bases, leaving 10 bases of the junction unmatched. This CDR3 region has 13 residues. CDR3 in amino acids: CASSVAPGQGEFF. In nucleotides, the CDR3 is TGTGCCAGCAGCGTTGCTCCAGGGCAGGGGGAGTTCTTC.

This clone was seen only once. V and J are TRBV5-4 and TRBJ2-7; TRBD1 aligns across 7 bases. Germline trimming cut 7 bases from V and 2 bases from J; bases unmatched to any gene: 6. There are 13 residues in the CDR3. From germline, CDR1 is SGHNT and CDR2 YYREEE (reference sequence). As DNA, the CDR3 is TGTGCCAGCGGTAGGGACAGAACCTACGAGCAGTACTTC. Protein: CASGRDRTYEQYF. The full variable domain, its missing parts supplied by reference TRBV5-4 and TRBJ2-7, is ETGVTQSPTHLIKTRGQQVTLRCSSQSGHNTVSWYQQALGQGPQFIFQYYREEENGRGNFPPRFSGLQFPNYSSELNVNALELDDSALYLCASGRDRTYEQYFGPGTRLTVT.

Note on this clone: The sample carries other DNA sequences with the same CDR3. The chain employs TRBV19 and TRBJ1-1; D is uncertain. The CDR3 contains 13 residues. CDR1 LNHDA and CDR2 SQIVND come from the germline V gene (reference sequence). Trimming shortened V by 2 bases and J by 3 bases, and 7 bases separated the two germline ends. For the CDR3, the DNA is TGTGCCAGTAGTATAAAGGGCGACACTGAAGCTTTCTTT. Amino acid sequence: CASSIKGDTEAFF.

The DNA for the CDR3 is TGTGCCAGCAGTTTCAGGACTAGCGCGATTCAGTACTTC. It translates to CASSFRTSAIQYF. The rearrangement links TRBV28 to TRBJ2-4; 9 nucleotides line up with TRBD2. The CDR3 sequence is 13 residues long. Per the germline V gene, CDR1 is MDHEN and CDR2 is SYDVKM. V was clipped by 3 bases and J by 10 bases; unmatched bases: 4. The complete variable domain, with remaining parts taken from reference TRBV28 and TRBJ2-4, reads DVKVTQSSRYLVKRTGEKVFLECVQDMDHENMFWYRQDPGLGLRLIYFSYDVKMKEKGDIPEGYSVSREKKERFSLILESASTNQTSMYLCASSFRTSAIQYFGAGTRLSVL.

This clone was detected ten times or more. This chain uses TRBV7-2 with TRBJ2-5; D assignment may be TRBD1 or TRBD2 (6 bases each). V was trimmed by 4 bases and J by 5 bases, leaving 20 bases between them. The CDR3 loop spans 16 amino acids. Germline V gene lookup returns CDR1 SGHTA and CDR2 FQGNSA. CDR3 amino acids: CASSSAGWGARETQYF. CDR3 nucleotide sequence: TGTGCCAGCAGCTCCGCGGGATGGGGGGCCCGGGAGACCCAGTACTTC.

This clone came up once. V usage is TRBV19 and J usage is TRBJ2-6; tentatively, D is TRBD2 (6 bases). This CDR3 is built from 15 residues. Trimming shortened V by 4 bases and J by 4 bases, and 11 bases separated the two germline ends. The germline V gene encodes CDR1 LNHDA and CDR2 SQIVND (reference sequence). The CDR3 region is CASSNWEAGANVLTF. As DNA, the CDR3 is TGTGCCAGTAGTAACTGGGAGGCCGGGGCCAACGTCCTGACTTTC.

The chain carries TRBV30 and TRBJ1-1; TRBD1 aligns across 7 bases. The length of the CDR3 is 13 residues. Germline V lookup: CDR1 GTSNPN, CDR2 SVGIG (reference sequence). The V segment lost 3 bases and the J segment 6 bases; nucleotides outside the gene matches: 7. The CDR3, as DNA: TGTGCCTGGAGGGACAGGCCGGACGCTGAAGCTTTCTTT. This encodes CAWRDRPDAEAFF.

Regarding this clone: This sequence is one base from a far larger clone and is likely a read error. The chain links TRBV5-1 to TRBJ2-1; the D gene is possibly TRBD2 (7 bases). The CDR3 is made up of 14 amino acids. CDR1 and CDR2 (germline): SGHRS, YFSETQ. As DNA, the CDR3 is TGCGCCAGCAGCCTAAGCGGGATGAAGGGGGAGCGGTTCTTC. As protein: CASSLSGMKGERFF.

Concerning this clone itself: At the DNA level, this CDR3 is encoded by other sequences in the same sample as well. CDR3 amino acids: CASSVAGGPGNEQFF. The DNA of the CDR3 is TGCGCCAGCAGTGTAGCGGGAGGGCCAGGAAATGAGCAGTTCTTC. This chain joins TRBV10-2 and TRBJ2-1, with 11 bases aligning to TRBD2. Germline CDR1 and CDR2: WSHSY and SAAADI. The CDR3 is made up of 15 amino acids. V lost 4 bases and J lost 7; bases outside the gene matches: 6.

The chain carries TRBV7-3 and TRBJ1-5; D is unclear. Per germline, CDR1 SGHTA and CDR2 FQGTGA. Trimming took 2 bases from V and 7 from J, leaving 9 bases between them. The CDR3 covers 13 residues. The CDR3 loop is CASSLEVSQPQHF. The CDR3 nucleotides are TGTGCCAGCAGCTTAGAGGTCTCACAGCCCCAGCATTTT. The full variable domain, completed using reference TRBV7-3 and TRBJ1-5, is GAGVSQTPSNKVTEKGKYVELRCDPISGHTALYWYRQSLGQGPEFLIYFQGTGAADDSGLPNDRFFAVRPEGSVSTLKIQRTERGDSAVYLCASSLEVSQPQHFGDGTRLSIL.

The J gene is TRBJ2-1, the V gene TRBV5-1; TRBD2 is a possible D gene (5 bases). The CDR3 contains 17 residues. The V end lost 0 bases, the J end lost 0 bases, and 13 bases lay between the germline ends. CDR1 is SGHRS, CDR2 YFSETQ, per germline. The CDR3 reads CASSLAARASSYNEQFF. CDR3 nucleotides: TGCGCCAGCAGCTTGGCTGCGCGGGCGAGCTCCTACAATGAGCAGTTCTTC.